This T cell receptor (beta chain) was observed in a study of T-cell memory formation after mild COVID-19. Study details: The study found TCR clusters largely donor specific. Points from the study as a whole: The CD4+ clones that contracted clustered mainly within CM and EM, and the CD8+ clones concentrated in EMRA. Cross-reactive memory appears to have joined, as suggested by some responding clones showing up in pre-infection memory. There was a balanced CD4/CD8 profile in clones contracting day 15 to 85, and later expanders leaned CD4+.

Worth noting for this clonotype: Antigen specificity is unknown. At one of its ends the junction is not consistent with the germline gene, which may arise from a read error.

CDR3 length: 16 residues. Per germline, CDR1 KGHSH and CDR2 LQKENI. MiXCR, run by TCRdb on the 5' RACE reads, gives a single entry per CDR3 protein. Of about 430,000 distinct CDR3 sequences listed, roughly 18% are singletons. The TCR comes from a man between 18 and 29 years old who had mild COVID-19 (a few samples of this study predate the infection). Cell type and time point are not known. J is TRBJ1-4 and V is TRBV18; 8 nucleotides agree with TRBD1. The sequencing input was PBMCs or a T cell subset sorted from them (not recorded which). CDR3 amino acids: CASSLAPGQANEKLIF. For the CDR3, the DNA is TGTGCCAGCTCACTTGCCCCGGGACAGGCGAATGAAAAACTGATTTTT.